This passage covers 13 T cell receptor beta chains from one sample sequenced in a study of post-analysis software for immune sequencing data. Regarding the study as a whole: TRBV5-6, TRBV5-1 and TRBV20-1 belonged to a set of about 5 TRBV segments that were more frequent in patients than controls.

These receptors are not linked to any known antigen. Unique molecular identifiers had been added to the TCR beta cDNA libraries. TCRdb passed the PCR reads through MiXCR, listing each CDR3 protein once. The sample yields over 300,000 distinct CDR3 sequences, less than 35% seen once. The sample taken for sequencing was blood. These receptors all stem from a girl aged 5-17 years with multiple sclerosis.

This clonotype turned up a few times. As DNA, the CDR3 is TGTGCCAGCAGCCTCGGCGGGGGAGGTCCGGAGTATTTT. This gives the protein CASSLGGGGPEYF. The rearrangement joins TRBV5-8 to TRBJ2-3; 7 nucleotides align to TRBD2. The CDR3 has 13 residues. V shed 4 bases, J shed 13 bases, and the junction held 12 bases outside the gene matches. Germline V gene data show CDR1 as SGHTS and CDR2 as YDEGEE.

The chain employs TRBV12-3 or TRBV12-4 and TRBJ2-7; D unclear. Trimming pared 5 bases from V and 2 bases from J, leaving 10 bases between. This CDR3 has 13 amino acids. CDR3 sequence: CASSRESTYEQYF. CDR3 in DNA: TGTGCCAGCAGTCGCGAAAGCACCTACGAGCAGTACTTC.

This chain links TRBV30 with TRBJ2-5; 9 bases line up with TRBD1. CDR3 size: 11 residues. Per germline, CDR1 GTSNPN and CDR2 SVGIG (reference sequence). V lost 5 bases, J lost 11 bases, and 6 bases stayed unmatched. The CDR3 sequence is CAWGTGTGQYF. DNA of the CDR3: TGTGCCTGGGGGACAGGGACCGGGCAGTACTTC.

The genes are TRBV12-3 or TRBV12-4 and TRBJ1-1, with 7 bases aligning to TRBD1. V shed 7 bases and J 1 base; nucleotides not matched to a gene: 6. The CDR3 has 14 amino acids. The CDR3 nucleotides read TGTGCCAGCAATCCGGGACAGACGAACACTGAAGCTTTCTTT. Protein product: CASNPGQTNTEAFF.

This clonotype was counted a few times. The gene calls are TRBV6-5 and TRBJ1-1; TRBD1 matches 8 bases. This CDR3 spans 15 amino acids. V lost 5 bases, J lost 5 bases, and 10 bases stayed unmatched. The germline V gene has CDR1 MNHEY and CDR2 SVGAGI. The CDR3 loop reads CASSRRQGLVTEAFF. For the CDR3, the DNA is TGTGCCAGCAGTCGCCGACAGGGGTTGGTAACTGAAGCTTTCTTT.

This clonotype occurred a few times. This chain uses TRBV7-6 with TRBJ1-6; 9 bases line up with TRBD1. The CDR3 totals 14 residues. Germline V gives CDR1 SGHVS, CDR2 FNYEAQ. The J segment lost 10 bases and the V segment lost 5 bases, leaving 6 bases of the junction unmatched. The CDR3 nucleotides read TGTGCCAGCAGCCAGGACAGGGGCAACTCACCCCTCCACTTT. Translating gives CASSQDRGNSPLHF.

This clonotype was seen more than once but under ten times. V gene TRBV29-1 combines with J gene TRBJ2-3, with D maybe TRBD1 (5 bases). Looked up from germline, CDR1 is SQVTM and CDR2 is ANQGSEA. This CDR3 has 14 residues. V was shortened by 7 bases and J by 4 bases, with 18 bases between the two germline ends. The CDR3 nucleotides read TGCAGCGCTAGGGGTCGTCCGGAAGCAGATACGCAGTATTTT. Translating it yields CSARGRPEADTQYF.

This clonotype was recorded many times. The chain employs TRBV4-2 and TRBJ2-2, with 13 nucleotides matching TRBD2. Germline V CDR1 and CDR2: LGHNA, YNFKEQ. With V trimmed by 2 bases and J by 1 base, 4 bases remained unmatched. This CDR3 contains 18 residues. The CDR3 sequence: CASSQNRLAGGNTGELFF. CDR3 coding DNA: TGTGCCAGCAGCCAAAACCGACTAGCGGGGGGGAACACCGGGGAGCTGTTTTTT.

Worth noting for this clonotype: This may stem from a read error, because a much larger clone lies one nucleotide away. This chain joins TRBV7-2 and TRBJ2-3, with a possible D match to TRBD2 (7 bases). Germline CDR1 is SGHTA and CDR2 is FQGNSA. The CDR3 extends over 13 amino acids. DNA of the CDR3: TGTGCCAGCGGCTTAGGGGGGGCAGATACGCAGTATTTT. The encoded protein is CASGLGGADTQYF.

This clonotype was seen at least ten times. V usage is TRBV5-1 and J usage is TRBJ2-7; D possibly corresponds to TRBD2 (5 bases). Looked up from germline, CDR1 is SGHRS and CDR2 is YFSETQ. The CDR3 has 12 residues. V lost 7 bases and J lost 5, with 13 bases in between. The CDR3 DNA reads as TGCGCCAGCCAGAACCCGGGGAACGAGCAGTACTTC. The encoded protein is CASQNPGNEQYF.

This clonotype was found a few times. V and J are TRBV4-3 and TRBJ2-1, with D perhaps TRBD2 (5 bases). This CDR3 has 16 amino acids. Germline assignment: CDR1 LGHNA and CDR2 YSLEER. The V and J ends lost 4 bases and 6 bases respectively, with 19 bases between them. As DNA, the CDR3 is TGCGCCAGCAGCCCCGGTCGAGCTAGCTACGGCAATGAGCAGTTCTTC. As protein: CASSPGRASYGNEQFF.

The chain recombines TRBV20-1 with TRBJ1-1; 9 bases align to TRBD1. The CDR3 has 14 residues. Germline V gene data show CDR1 as DFQATT and CDR2 as SNEGSKA (reference sequence). With V trimmed by 7 bases and J by 5 bases, 11 bases remained unmatched. In DNA form, the CDR3 reads TGCAGTGGGGAGACAGGGGGAGCTGGAACTGAAGCTTTCTTT. This translates into CSGETGGAGTEAFF.

This chain links TRBV7-3 with TRBJ1-2, with TRBD1 matching over 7 bases. There are 15 residues in the CDR3. Germline assignment: CDR1 SGHTA and CDR2 FQGTGA. V was pared by 6 bases and J by 5 bases, with 12 bases of the junction left unmatched. The CDR3 DNA follows: TGTGCCAGCAGTGACGGTGGGACAGAGCCATATGGCTACACCTTC. As protein: CASSDGGTEPYGYTF.